These 30 T cell receptor beta chains came from one sample sequenced in a study of T-cell reconstitution after alpha-beta-depleted transplantation in children. Molecular barcoding with unique molecular identifiers was used for the TCRbeta library. TCRdb ran MiXCR on the PCR reads and lists one entry per CDR3 protein. The sample includes over 150,000 distinct CDR3 sequences, just under 6.5% of them seen just once. Sequences were derived from PBMCs, sampled before TCRalphabeta/CD19-depleted stem cell transplant. The receptors originated from a girl under two years old with combined immunodeficiency, due to receive a stem cell transplant.

This clonotype was seen at least ten times. The chain combines TRBV29-1 with TRBJ2-7; no clear D. The germline V gene has CDR1 SQVTM and CDR2 ANQGSEA. The ends were cut back, 4 bases at V and 4 bases at J, with 23 bases in the middle. This CDR3 is 16 amino acids long. CDR3 sequence: CSVGGVDLRGSYEQYF. The CDR3 nucleotides read TGCAGCGTTGGAGGTGTGGACCTTCGCGGTTCGTACGAGCAGTACTTC.

This clonotype was observed many times. The chain employs TRBV4-1 and TRBJ2-1; the D gene is possibly TRBD2 (6 bases). The CDR3 runs 16 residues. Trimming pared 0 bases from V and 7 bases from J, leaving 16 bases between. Germline V CDR1 and CDR2: MGHRA, YSYEKL. The CDR3 DNA reads as TGCGCCAGCAGCCAAGAGTGGGGCGGGATGTGGAATGAGCAGTTCTTC. As protein: CASSQEWGGMWNEQFF.

This clonotype was observed at least ten times. The genes are TRBV12-3 or TRBV12-4 and TRBJ2-3; D remains unclear. The V end lost 3 bases, the J end lost 3 bases, and 7 bases lay between the germline ends. The CDR3 consists of 13 residues. The CDR3 sequence is CASSLILTDTQYF. CDR3 nucleotides: TGTGCCAGCAGTTTGATCTTGACAGATACGCAGTATTTT.

CDR3 residues: CASSRRDSVTGELFF. CDR3 nucleotides: TGTGCCAGCAGCCGACGGGACAGCGTAACCGGGGAGCTGTTTTTT. The chain joins TRBV14 to TRBJ2-2, with 7 bases identical to TRBD1. Looked up from germline, CDR1 is SGHDN and CDR2 is FVKESK. The CDR3 sequence is 15 residues long. With V trimmed by 4 bases and J by 5 bases, 7 bases remained unmatched.

The sample holds a few counts of this clonotype. The genes are TRBV15 and TRBJ2-2; TRBD2 matches 15 bases. V dropped 3 bases and J dropped 1; count of bases not matched to a gene: 6. The CDR3 is made up of 19 amino acids. Germline V gene lookup returns CDR1 LNHNV and CDR2 YYDKDF (reference sequence). The CDR3: CATSSPGGLAGGNTGELFF. CDR3 bases: TGTGCCACCAGCAGTCCAGGGGGACTAGCGGGGGGGAACACCGGGGAGCTGTTTTTT.

This clonotype was seen at least ten times. This chain uses TRBV20-1 with TRBJ2-4, with D maybe TRBD1 (6 bases). V lost 4 bases to trimming and J lost 4 bases, with 14 bases between them. The CDR3 has 14 residues. CDR1 and CDR2 from the germline V gene are DFQATT and SNEGSKA (reference sequence). The CDR3 is CSAMLGDIKNIQYF. Written as DNA, the CDR3 is TGCAGTGCTATGTTGGGGGACATAAAAAACATTCAGTACTTC.

This clonotype was found many times. Compared with germline, one end of the junction differs, possibly owing to a read error. This chain uses TRBV12-3 or TRBV12-4 with TRBJ2-1, with unresolved D. This CDR3 region has 12 residues. The CDR3 reads CASSLSLLSTLF. The CDR3 coding sequence is TGTGCCAGCAGTTTATCCCTTCTTAGTACCCTCTTC.

This clonotype was counted at least ten times. The gene calls are TRBV5-1 and TRBJ1-1; D is undetermined. The germline gives CDR1 SGHRS, CDR2 YFSETQ. The CDR3 loop spans 12 amino acids. V lost 0 bases and J 7 bases, leaving 7 bases between the germline ends. The CDR3 DNA reads TGCGCCAGCAGCTTGGCCGGCCATGAAGCTTTCTTT. Amino acids: CASSLAGHEAFF.

This clonotype was picked up many times. This chain connects TRBV14 to TRBJ2-7, with 10 bases lining up with TRBD2. CDR3 length equals 17 residues. CDR1 and CDR2 (germline): SGHDN, FVKESK. J gave up 2 bases and V 2 bases, and 9 bases lay outside the gene matches. The CDR3 region is CASSQSHFSGGTYEQYF. The CDR3 DNA follows: TGTGCCAGCAGCCAAAGCCATTTTAGCGGGGGGACCTACGAGCAGTACTTC.

In this sample, this clonotype turned up many times. The chain links TRBV25-1 to TRBJ1-3; D remains unclear. Germline CDR1 and CDR2: MGHDK and SYGVNS. The CDR3 runs 19 residues. V lost 1 base and J 0 bases, leaving 19 bases between the germline ends. In nucleotides, the CDR3 is TGTGCCAGCAGTGAATCAGAGCTGAAAACACTCGGCTCTGGAAACACCATATATTTT. Protein: CASSESELKTLGSGNTIYF.

The rearrangement joins TRBV6-2 or TRBV6-3 to TRBJ2-1; the match to TRBD2 covers 9 bases. V was pared by 2 bases and J by 3 bases, with 8 bases of the junction left unmatched. The CDR3 totals 17 residues. Germline V gene sequence: CDR1 MNHEY, CDR2 SVGEGT. In DNA form, the CDR3 reads TGTGCCAGCAGTTACCCGAGTAAAGCGGGAGGCTACAATGAGCAGTTCTTC. It is translated as CASSYPSKAGGYNEQFF.

At least ten counts were recorded for this clonotype. The chain carries TRBV12-3 or TRBV12-4 and TRBJ2-5; D is ambiguous. This CDR3 is built from 15 residues. Trimming took 5 bases from V and 4 from J, leaving 17 bases between them. This CDR3 is CASSLISGFGETQYF. The CDR3, as DNA: TGTGCCAGCAGTCTAATTTCCGGCTTTGGAGAGACCCAGTACTTC.

The table lists this clonotype with a few counts. This chain links TRBV2 with TRBJ2-5; D gene unclear. V lost 2 bases and J lost 2, with 12 bases in between. Germline V gene lookup returns CDR1 SNHLY and CDR2 FYNNEI. CDR3 size: 15 residues. CDR3 residues: CASSEKGQPQETQYF. CDR3 bases: TGTGCCAGCAGTGAAAAGGGCCAGCCTCAAGAGACCCAGTACTTC.

J is TRBJ1-1 and V is TRBV18; the match to TRBD1 covers 10 bases. The germline V gene encodes CDR1 KGHSH and CDR2 LQKENI. CDR3 length: 14 residues. Germline trimming cut 6 bases from V and 3 bases from J; bases unmatched to any gene: 4. The DNA for the CDR3 is TGTGCCAGCTCGCCCGGGACAGGGGACACTGAAGCTTTCTTT. Residues: CASSPGTGDTEAFF.

The table lists this clonotype with many counts. The rearrangement uses TRBV12-3 or TRBV12-4 and TRBJ2-7; D not resolved. Trimming shortened V by 3 bases and J by 7 bases, and 7 bases separated the two germline ends. The CDR3 totals 11 residues. The CDR3 region is CASSFGSEQYF. For the CDR3, the DNA is TGTGCCAGCAGTTTTGGATCGGAGCAGTACTTC.

There are many counts of this clonotype. The genes are TRBV7-2 and TRBJ1-4; unclear D gene. CDR1 SGHTA and CDR2 FQGNSA come from the germline V gene. The CDR3 totals 16 residues. Trimming removed 0 bases from V and 3 bases from J, with 11 bases in between. CDR3 bases: TGTGCCAGCAGCTTAGCTTTCCAGGATCCTAATGAAAAACTGTTTTTT. Translated: CASSLAFQDPNEKLFF.

This clonotype was observed many times. The V and J genes are TRBV29-1 and TRBJ2-1; 16 bases agree with TRBD2. Per germline, CDR1 SQVTM and CDR2 ANQGSEA. The CDR3 is 16 residues long. The junction had 11 bases not matched to a gene; V was cut back by 5 bases and J by 10 bases. The CDR3 coding sequence is TGCAGCGTTCCTAAGCCGGGACTAGCGGGAGGGAGCGAGCAGTTCTTC. It codes for CSVPKPGLAGGSEQFF.

This clonotype was seen ten or more times. The chain combines TRBV10-2 with TRBJ2-4; no clear D. This CDR3 has 14 amino acids. V dropped 5 bases and J dropped 4 bases, with 12 bases sitting between them. CDR1 is WSHSY and CDR2 is SAAADI in the germline V gene. CDR3 loop: CASSWSDPKNIQYF. The CDR3 region has the DNA TGCGCCAGCAGTTGGTCAGATCCTAAAAACATTCAGTACTTC.

In its sample, this clonotype was seen many times. This chain uses TRBV28 with TRBJ2-3, with D tentatively TRBD1 or TRBD2 (5 bases each). Looked up from germline, CDR1 is MDHEN and CDR2 is SYDVKM. The CDR3 has 14 residues. V lost 5 bases to trimming and J lost 5 bases, with 14 bases between them. The CDR3, as DNA: TGTGCCAGCAGTCTACTAGGGGTTGGAGATACGCAGTATTTT. Its translation: CASSLLGVGDTQYF.

This clonotype was found many times. The rearrangement joins TRBV28 to TRBJ1-1; weak D call: TRBD1 (6 bases). V gave up 5 bases and J gave up 6 bases, with 10 bases separating them. Germline V gene lookup returns CDR1 MDHEN and CDR2 SYDVKM. The CDR3 consists of 12 residues. The CDR3 region is CASSVQGSEAFF. The CDR3 DNA sequence: TGTGCCAGCAGTGTACAGGGTTCTGAAGCTTTCTTT.

In this sample, this clonotype turned up many times. The chain carries TRBV29-1 and TRBJ2-5; 9 bases line up with TRBD1. Germline assignment: CDR1 SQVTM and CDR2 ANQGSEA. Germline trimming cut 6 bases from V and 6 bases from J; bases unmatched to any gene: 2. There are 11 residues in the CDR3. CDR3 coding DNA: TGCAGCGTGGGACAGGGAAAGACCCAGTACTTC. Its protein is CSVGQGKTQYF.

This clonotype was counted at least ten times. The chain recombines TRBV20-1 with TRBJ2-3, with D perhaps TRBD1 or TRBD2 (5 bases each). The germline gives CDR1 DFQATT, CDR2 SNEGSKA (reference sequence). The CDR3 is 13 residues long. The V gene lost 0 bases and the J gene lost 4 bases, with 8 bases spanning the gap. The DNA for the CDR3 is TGCAGTGCTAGAGATGGGACGGCAGATACGCAGTATTTT. Amino acid sequence: CSARDGTADTQYF.

This clonotype occurred many times. The chain recombines TRBV7-3 with TRBJ2-3, with 10 bases that match TRBD2. CDR3 length equals 15 residues. J gave up 3 bases and V 6 bases, and 6 bases lay outside the gene matches. Germline CDR1 is SGHTA and CDR2 is FQGTGA. CDR3 bases: TGTGCCAGCAGGAGCGGGGGGGCCAGGACAGATACGCAGTATTTT. Its translation: CASRSGGARTDTQYF.

This clonotype appeared many times. V is TRBV10-3 and J is TRBJ2-1, with D maybe TRBD2 (5 bases). The CDR3 is 17 residues long. V lost 0 bases to trimming and J lost 2 bases, with 14 bases between them. Germline loops: CDR1 ENHRY, CDR2 SYGVKD. CDR3 loop: CAISESLPPGTYNEQFF. The DNA of the CDR3 is TGTGCCATCAGTGAGTCTCTCCCCCCCGGGACCTACAATGAGCAGTTCTTC.

This clonotype has at least ten counts. This chain links TRBV5-1 with TRBJ2-1, with 8 bases that match TRBD2. The CDR3 sequence is 15 residues long. Trimming took 4 bases from V and 3 from J; bases not matched to a gene: 6. CDR1 and CDR2 (germline): SGHRS, YFSETQ. CDR3 residues: CASSAGGANYNEQFF. CDR3 nucleotides: TGCGCCAGCAGCGCGGGGGGAGCCAACTACAATGAGCAGTTCTTC. The variable domain in full, completed from reference TRBV5-1 and TRBJ2-1, reads KAGVTQTPRYLIKTRGQQVTLSCSPISGHRSVSWYQQTPGQGLQFLFEYFSETQRNKGNFPGRFSGRQFSNSRSEMNVSTLELGDSALYLCASSAGGANYNEQFFGPGTRLTVL.

The table lists this clonotype with many counts. The chain has TRBV11-2 and TRBJ2-1, with a weak D call TRBD2 (6 bases). CDR1 and CDR2 from the germline V gene are SGHAT and FQNNGV. The V gene lost 0 bases and the J gene lost 4 bases, with 10 bases spanning the gap. The CDR3 has 15 residues. In nucleotides, the CDR3 is TGTGCCAGCAGCTTAGAGCGGGGATCTTACAATGAGCAGTTCTTC. Protein: CASSLERGSYNEQFF. The variable domain in full, completed from reference TRBV11-2 and TRBJ2-1, reads EAGVAQSPRYKIIEKRQSVAFWCNPISGHATLYWYQQILGQGPKLLIQFQNNGVVDDSQLPKDRFSAERLKGVDSTLKIQPAKLEDSAVYLCASSLERGSYNEQFFGPGTRLTVL.

The chain carries TRBV3-1 and TRBJ2-7, with 10 bases that match TRBD2. V was pared by 0 bases and J by 0 bases, with 2 bases of the junction left unmatched. The CDR3 runs 16 residues. Germline V gene data show CDR1 as LGHDT and CDR2 as YNNKEL (reference sequence). The DNA of the CDR3 is TGTGCCAGCAGCCAAGATCCTAGCGGGGGCTCCTACGAGCAGTACTTC. Protein: CASSQDPSGGSYEQYF.

CDR3 residues: CSVQGQGAGYGYTF. CDR3 coding DNA: TGCAGCGTCCAGGGGCAGGGGGCTGGCTATGGCTACACCTTC. The chain combines TRBV29-1 with TRBJ1-2; 8 bases map to TRBD1. The CDR3 is 14 residues long. Germline CDR1 and CDR2: SQVTM and ANQGSEA. With V trimmed by 6 bases and J by 4 bases, 10 bases remained unmatched.

This clonotype showed up many times. V usage is TRBV29-1 and J usage is TRBJ2-4; TRBD1 matches at 12 bases. The CDR3 is 15 amino acids. Germline V gene lookup returns CDR1 SQVTM and CDR2 ANQGSEA. V lost 3 bases and J lost 8; bases outside the gene matches: 8. Here the CDR3 DNA reads TGCAGCGTTGAGCTACCGGGACAGGGGGCATACATTCAGTACTTC. Translated: CSVELPGQGAYIQYF.

This clonotype was observed many times. CDR3 bases: TGTGCCACCAGTGAACCAGTGAAAGAGACCCAGTACTTC. Translated: CATSEPVKETQYF. The rearrangement uses TRBV24-1 and TRBJ2-5; D is ambiguous. Germline CDR1 KGHDR, CDR2 SFDVKD. This CDR3 spans 13 amino acids. The germline V and J ends were trimmed by 4 bases and 3 bases, with 8 bases remaining between them.